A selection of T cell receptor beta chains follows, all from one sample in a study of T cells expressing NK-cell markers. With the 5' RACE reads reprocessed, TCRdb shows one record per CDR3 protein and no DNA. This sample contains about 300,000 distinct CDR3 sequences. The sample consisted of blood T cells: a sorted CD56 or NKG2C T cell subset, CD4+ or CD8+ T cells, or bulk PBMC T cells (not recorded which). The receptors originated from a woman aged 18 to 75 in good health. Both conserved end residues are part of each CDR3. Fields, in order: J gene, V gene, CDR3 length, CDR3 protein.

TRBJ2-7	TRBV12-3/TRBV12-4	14	CASSFDDPLYEQYF
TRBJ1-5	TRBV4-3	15	CASSQGRGGGQPQHF
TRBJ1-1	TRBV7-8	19	CASSSEGDWDSMMNTEAFF
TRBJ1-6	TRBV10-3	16	CAINGQGPPEGSPLHF
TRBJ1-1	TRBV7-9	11	CASSSELEAFF
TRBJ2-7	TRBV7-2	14	CASSSWTGPYEQYF
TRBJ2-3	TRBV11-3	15	CASSFRTGSTDTQYF
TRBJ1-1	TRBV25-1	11	CATQENTEAFF
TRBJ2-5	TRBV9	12	CASSHRSGTQYF
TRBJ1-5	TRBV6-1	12	CASRPGDQPQHF
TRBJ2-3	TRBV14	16	CASKTSGGVTTDTQYF
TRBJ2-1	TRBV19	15	CASSSQGFSYNEQFF
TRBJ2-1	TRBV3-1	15	CASSQRAGAYNEQFF
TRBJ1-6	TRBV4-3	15	CASSQGSSNNSPLHF
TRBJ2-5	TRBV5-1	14	CASSREWAEETQYF
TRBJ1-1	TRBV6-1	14	CASAKDGGVTEAFF
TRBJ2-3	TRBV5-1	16	CASSFAGGKGTDTQYF
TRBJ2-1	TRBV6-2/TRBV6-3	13	CASSPETGTTNFF
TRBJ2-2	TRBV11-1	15	CASSLESRQTGELFF
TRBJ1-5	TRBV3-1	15	CASSLGHYSNQPQHF
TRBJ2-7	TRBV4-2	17	CASSQEDKASDSYEQYF
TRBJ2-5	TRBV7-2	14	CASSSAGTVETQYF
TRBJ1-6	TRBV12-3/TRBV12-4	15	CASSLQTAYNSPLHF
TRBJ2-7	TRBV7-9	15	CASSSTAKGEYEQYF
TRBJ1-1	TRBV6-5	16	CASSYPVPGVNTEAFF
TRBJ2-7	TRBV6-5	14	CASSSPGTPREQYF
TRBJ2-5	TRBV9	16	CASSVGLAGVGETQYF
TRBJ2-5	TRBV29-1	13	CSGWGREGETQYF
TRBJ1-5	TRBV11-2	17	CASSFSTGVVGNQPQHF
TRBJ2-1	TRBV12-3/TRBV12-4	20	CASSFSPANLSGTSYNEQFF
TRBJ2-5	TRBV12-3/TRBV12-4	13	CASSLVLQETQYF
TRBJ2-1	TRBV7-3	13	CASSWGAYNEQFF
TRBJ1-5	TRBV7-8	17	CASSLKSVGSGNQPQHF
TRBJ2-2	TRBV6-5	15	CASSYSVTGAGELFF
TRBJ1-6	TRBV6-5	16	CASSYSRTVGSSPLHF
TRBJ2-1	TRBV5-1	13	CASGSGRYNEQFF
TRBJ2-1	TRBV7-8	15	CASSMGLAVYNEQFF
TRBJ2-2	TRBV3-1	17	CASSQPGRGSNTGELFF
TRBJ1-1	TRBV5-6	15	CASSLYGAGNTEAFF
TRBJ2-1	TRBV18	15	CASSRDRPSGNEQFF
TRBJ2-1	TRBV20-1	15	CSAPPGAGVTDEQFF
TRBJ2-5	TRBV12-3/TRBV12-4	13	CASSPMYQETQYF
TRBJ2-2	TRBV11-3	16	CASSSWTSGNTGELFF
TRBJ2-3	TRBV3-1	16	CASSRKTSGVTDTQYF
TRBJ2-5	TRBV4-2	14	CASSPPGQQETQYF